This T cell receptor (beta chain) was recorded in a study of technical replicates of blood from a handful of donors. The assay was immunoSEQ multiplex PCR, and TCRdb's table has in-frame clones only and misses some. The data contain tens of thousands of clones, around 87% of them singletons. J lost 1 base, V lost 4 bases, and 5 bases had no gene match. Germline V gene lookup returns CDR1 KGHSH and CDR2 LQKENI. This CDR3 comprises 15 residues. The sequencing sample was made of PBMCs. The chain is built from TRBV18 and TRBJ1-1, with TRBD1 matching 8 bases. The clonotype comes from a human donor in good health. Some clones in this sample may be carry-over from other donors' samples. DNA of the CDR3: TGTGCCAGCTCACAGACCAGGGGGCCGAACACTGAAGCTTTCTTT. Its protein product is CASSQTRGPNTEAFF.